These 30 T cell receptor beta chains were sequenced from one sample in a study of T cells after yellow fever vaccination. TCRdb recomputed calls from the 5' RACE reads with MiXCR, one row per CDR3 protein. The sample holds some 120,000 distinct CDR3 sequences; around 15% are singletons and the top ten take more than 40%. Sequencing used CD8+ T cells sorted from PBMCs, obtained 5 days after the yellow fever booster vaccination. These receptors were taken from a man aged 18 to 30 who received the YFV17D yellow fever vaccine.

V usage is TRBV7-6 and J usage is TRBJ2-1, with unresolved D. The V gene's germline CDR1 is SGHVS and CDR2 FNYEAQ. V dropped 5 bases and J dropped 7 bases, with 18 bases sitting between them. This CDR3 region has 15 residues. The chain's CDR3 is CASSLYGSSVNEQFF. The CDR3 nucleotides are TGTGCCAGCAGCCTCTACGGCAGCTCGGTGAATGAGCAGTTCTTC.

The chain employs TRBV15 and TRBJ1-6; tentatively, D is TRBD1 (6 bases). Trimming stripped 3 bases from V and 9 bases from J, with 15 bases between. This CDR3 has 15 residues. Per the germline V gene, CDR1 is LNHNV and CDR2 is YYDKDF (reference sequence). The CDR3 sequence is CATSRGAGILSPLHF. The CDR3 DNA follows: TGTGCCACCAGCAGGGGGGCAGGGATTCTTTCACCCCTCCACTTT.

This sequence joins TRBV12-3 or TRBV12-4 and TRBJ1-5; 9 nucleotides line up with TRBD1. The J segment lost 7 bases and the V segment lost 7 bases, leaving 11 bases of the junction unmatched. The CDR3 is 15 residues long. The CDR3 here is CASTSPDRGDQPQHF. The CDR3, as DNA: TGTGCCAGCACCTCCCCGGACAGGGGAGACCAGCCCCAGCATTTT.

This clonotype was counted a few times. The CDR3 loop reads CSVDENTEAFF. Written as DNA, the CDR3 is TGCAGCGTAGATGAGAACACTGAAGCTTTCTTT. The chain joins TRBV29-1 to TRBJ1-1; D gene uncertain. V dropped 6 bases and J dropped 1 base, with 6 bases sitting between them. In germline, CDR1 is SQVTM, CDR2 ANQGSEA. This CDR3 contains 11 residues. Using reference TRBV29-1 and TRBJ1-1 for the parts outside the CDR3, the full variable domain is SAVISQKPSRDICQRGTSLTIQCQVDSQVTMMFWYRQQPGQSLTLIATANQGSEATYESGFVIDKFPISRPNLTFSTLTVSNMSPEDSSIYLCSVDENTEAFFGQGTRLTVV.

As DNA, the CDR3 is TGTGCCAGCAGCTTGCGAGACACCCACTACGAGCAGTACTTC. It translates to CASSLRDTHYEQYF. This rearrangement joins TRBV7-9 to TRBJ2-7; unclear D gene. The CDR3 is 14 amino acids. Germline-derived CDR1 and CDR2 are SEHNR and FQNEAQ (reference sequence). V lost 3 bases and J lost 3, with 12 bases in between.

The chain links TRBV6-5 to TRBJ1-1; no definite D call. Germline CDR1 is MNHEY and CDR2 is SVGAGI. The V end was cut by 6 bases, the J end by 3 bases, with 23 bases between. The CDR3 totals 17 residues. CDR3: CASRGWEPTAEDTEAFF. In DNA, the CDR3 is TGTGCCAGCAGAGGTTGGGAGCCTACAGCTGAGGACACTGAAGCTTTCTTT.

This clonotype was counted only a few times. The V gene is TRBV29-1, the J gene TRBJ2-1; the match to TRBD1 covers 7 bases. Germline assignment: CDR1 SQVTM and CDR2 ANQGSEA. J was trimmed by 8 bases and V by 5 bases; bases with no gene match: 6. CDR3 length: 12 residues. The CDR3 protein is CSVRVGGHEQFF. The CDR3, as DNA: TGCAGCGTTCGAGTAGGGGGCCATGAGCAGTTCTTC.

The chain joins TRBV6-2 or TRBV6-3 to TRBJ1-1, with a weak D call TRBD1 (5 bases). This CDR3 spans 14 amino acids. CDR1 is MNHEY and CDR2 is SVGEGT in the germline V gene. With 2 bases removed from V and 4 bases from J, the gap between germline ends came to 11 bases. CDR3 loop: CASSYATGPTEAFF. The CDR3 nucleotides read TGTGCCAGCAGTTACGCTACGGGGCCCACTGAAGCTTTCTTT.

J is TRBJ2-7 and V is TRBV6-2 or TRBV6-3; 7 bases line up with TRBD1. Germline CDR1 and CDR2: MNHEY and SVGEGT. CDR3 size: 15 residues. V lost 5 bases, J lost 0 bases, and 7 bases stayed unmatched. As DNA, the CDR3 is TGTGCCAGCAGTGCCCGGGACAGCAGCTCCTACGAGCAGTACGTC. Its translation is CASSARDSSSYEQYV.

This clonotype was observed a few times. J is TRBJ2-3 and V is TRBV7-2; perhaps TRBD2 as D (6 bases). This CDR3 has 16 residues. CDR1 SGHTA and CDR2 FQGNSA come from the germline V gene. The ends were cut back, 2 bases at V and 0 bases at J, with 12 bases in the middle. The CDR3, as DNA: TGTGCCAGCAGCTTAAAGAGTCGGGAGAGCACAGATACGCAGTATTTT. Translated: CASSLKSRESTDTQYF. Full variable domain (missing parts from reference TRBV7-2 and TRBJ2-3): GAGVSQSPSNKVTEKGKDVELRCDPISGHTALYWYRQSLGQGLEFLIYFQGNSAPDKSGLPSDRFSAERTGGSVSTLTIQRTQQEDSAVYLCASSLKSRESTDTQYFGPGTRLTVL.

This clonotype has more than one count but fewer than ten. The chain joins TRBV4-3 to TRBJ1-2; D remains unclear. This CDR3 is built from 11 residues. V was clipped by 4 bases and J by 9 bases, with 9 bases between them. Germline CDR1 and CDR2: LGHNA and YSLEER. CDR3 in DNA: TGCGCCAGCAGCCGTGGTTTGAGCTACACCTTC. Amino acid sequence: CASSRGLSYTF.

This clonotype was recorded a few times. The chain recombines TRBV7-9 with TRBJ1-2, with 8 bases aligning to TRBD1. The germline V gene has CDR1 SEHNR and CDR2 FQNEAQ (reference sequence). The CDR3 runs 13 residues. The V segment lost 5 bases and the J segment 7 bases; nucleotides outside the gene matches: 6. CDR3 region: CASSLDRGSGYTF. CDR3 nucleotides: TGTGCCAGCAGCCTCGACAGGGGTAGTGGCTACACCTTC.

This clonotype was seen a handful of times. The V and J genes are TRBV29-1 and TRBJ2-1; maybe TRBD1 (5 bases). CDR1 SQVTM and CDR2 ANQGSEA come from the germline V gene. Trimming left V 4 bases short and J 5 bases short, with 6 bases between. This CDR3 spans 11 amino acids. The CDR3 DNA follows: TGCAGCGTTGCCAGGGACAATGAGCAGTTCTTC. It codes for CSVARDNEQFF.

J is TRBJ2-7 and V is TRBV6-2 or TRBV6-3; D ambiguous. From germline, CDR1 is MNHEY and CDR2 SVGEGT. This CDR3 is built from 12 residues. Trimming cost V 2 bases and J 3 bases, with 5 bases left between them. The CDR3 reads CASSYVSYEQYF. Here the CDR3 DNA reads TGTGCCAGCAGTTACGTCAGCTACGAGCAGTACTTC.

This clonotype showed up just a few times. This chain uses TRBV7-2 with TRBJ1-2, with D perhaps matching TRBD1 (5 bases). Trimming left V 4 bases short and J 2 bases short, with 17 bases between. The CDR3 sequence is 16 residues long. Germline values: CDR1 SGHTA, CDR2 FQGNSA. The CDR3 DNA is TGTGCCAGCAGCTCCGGGACCACCGACTTGAACTATGGCTACACCTTC. This gives the protein CASSSGTTDLNYGYTF.

J is TRBJ2-7 and V is TRBV29-1, with 8 bases aligning to TRBD1. After removal of 6 bases from V and 4 bases from J, the junction contained 8 bases not matched to a gene. Germline V CDR1 and CDR2: SQVTM, ANQGSEA. The CDR3 is 13 residues long. CDR3 region: CSVEPGGDYEQYF. The CDR3 bases are TGCAGCGTCGAGCCAGGGGGCGATTACGAGCAGTACTTC.

The chain joins TRBV28 to TRBJ2-7; tentatively, D is TRBD2 (5 bases). Trimming cost V 10 bases and J 3 bases, with 16 bases left between them. Germline lookup yields CDR1 MDHEN and CDR2 SYDVKM. The CDR3 has 13 residues. CDR3 amino acids: CATVSFGDYEQYV. DNA for the CDR3: TGTGCCACCGTCTCTTTCGGGGACTACGAGCAGTACGTC.

The sample holds a few counts of this clonotype. The chain links TRBV7-9 to TRBJ2-1; a weak D match, TRBD1 (6 bases). Germline V lookup: CDR1 SEHNR, CDR2 FQNEAQ (reference sequence). V lost 6 bases and J 10 bases, leaving 13 bases between the germline ends. The CDR3 runs 12 residues. The CDR3 loop reads CASSYQGKEQFF. Here the CDR3 DNA reads TGTGCCAGCAGTTATCAGGGGAAAGAGCAGTTCTTC.

This chain joins TRBV5-8 and TRBJ2-3, with 13 bases lining up with TRBD2. V shed 4 bases, J shed 2 bases, and the junction held 7 bases outside the gene matches. The CDR3 has 17 residues. The germline V gene has CDR1 SGHTS and CDR2 YDEGEE. The CDR3 DNA reads TGTGCCAGCAGCCCTGGGACTAGCGGGACCTACACAGATACGCAGTATTTT. It specifies CASSPGTSGTYTDTQYF.

The chain carries TRBV21-1 and TRBJ2-7. TRBV21-1 is assigned pseudogene status. CDR3 size: 14 residues. The CDR3 DNA reads TGTGCCAGCAGCATGGGGTCCACTTTCTACGAGCAGTACGTC. Its protein product is CASSMGSTFYEQYV.

This clonotype turned up a few times. Here the CDR3 reads CASSLGTGHTDTQYF. The DNA for the CDR3 is TGTGCCAGCAGTTTAGGGACAGGCCACACAGATACGCAGTATTTT. The chain uses TRBV28 and TRBJ2-3; 8 bases align to TRBD1. The CDR3 runs 15 residues. V was pared by 2 bases and J by 2 bases, with 3 bases of the junction left unmatched. Germline loops: CDR1 MDHEN, CDR2 SYDVKM. Full variable domain (outside the CDR3, taken from reference TRBV28 and TRBJ2-3): DVKVTQSSRYLVKRTGEKVFLECVQDMDHENMFWYRQDPGLGLRLIYFSYDVKMKEKGDIPEGYSVSREKKERFSLILESASTNQTSMYLCASSLGTGHTDTQYFGPGTRLTVL.

This chain joins TRBV6-5 and TRBJ2-1; 12 nucleotides line up with TRBD2. Germline loops: CDR1 MNHEY, CDR2 SVGAGI. CDR3 length: 14 amino acids. Germline trimming cut 8 bases from V and 3 bases from J; bases unmatched to any gene: 2. In DNA, the CDR3 is TGTGCCAGCGCGGGACTAGCGGGCTACAATGAGCAGTTCTTC. Its translation is CASAGLAGYNEQFF.

This clonotype was seen a few times. CDR3 sequence: CASSLAGETEAFF. In DNA, the CDR3 is TGTGCCAGCAGCTTGGCAGGGGAAACTGAAGCTTTCTTT. This chain links TRBV5-5 with TRBJ1-1; TRBD1 might be the D (6 bases). Germline lookup yields CDR1 SGHKS and CDR2 YYEKEE (reference sequence). V was pared by 0 bases and J by 5 bases, with 8 bases between. This CDR3 spans 13 amino acids.

In this sample, this clonotype turned up once. The V gene is TRBV6-1, the J gene TRBJ2-5; perhaps D is TRBD1 or TRBD2 (5 bases each). This CDR3 is built from 17 residues. V was pared by 4 bases and J by 7 bases, with 25 bases between. Germline loops: CDR1 MNHNS, CDR2 SASEGT. The CDR3 sequence: CASSVHTRDGRWLTQYF. The CDR3 nucleotides are TGTGCCAGCAGTGTTCACACCCGGGACGGTAGATGGTTGACCCAGTACTTC.

This clonotype was recorded once. The chain recombines TRBV20-1 with TRBJ2-1; TRBD2 might be the D (5 bases). Germline CDR1 reads DFQATT; CDR2 reads SNEGSKA (reference sequence). With 3 bases removed from V and 1 base from J, the gap between germline ends came to 10 bases. This CDR3 is 14 amino acids long. The chain's CDR3 is CSARKRGSYNEQFF. CDR3 DNA sequence: TGCAGTGCTAGGAAACGGGGATCCTACAATGAGCAGTTCTTC.

J is TRBJ2-4 and V is TRBV5-5; D is perhaps TRBD1 (5 bases). CDR1 is SGHKS and CDR2 is YYEKEE in the germline V gene (reference sequence). V was trimmed by 4 bases and J by 5 bases, leaving 13 bases between them. This CDR3 region has 14 residues. CDR3 bases: TGTGCCAGCAGCCGTGGTGAAGGGGAAAACATTCAGTACTTC. It specifies CASSRGEGENIQYF.

V and J are TRBV20-1 and TRBJ2-2, with D perhaps assigned TRBD1 or TRBD2 (5 bases each). V was pared by 4 bases and J by 1 base, with 10 bases between. CDR1 and CDR2 from the germline V gene are DFQATT and SNEGSKA (reference sequence). The CDR3 has 14 residues. This CDR3 is CSATGTGNTGELFF. The CDR3 bases are TGCAGTGCTACCGGGACCGGGAACACCGGGGAGCTGTTTTTT.

The gene calls are TRBV12-3 or TRBV12-4 and TRBJ1-2; no reliable D call. The CDR3 runs to 16 residues. V lost 2 bases to trimming and J lost 0 bases, with 13 bases between them. CDR3 coding DNA: TGTGCCAGCAGTTTAATCCCGGAAACAACTAACTATGGCTACACCTTC. Translation: CASSLIPETTNYGYTF.

The J gene is TRBJ2-1, the V gene TRBV4-1; D may be TRBD1 or TRBD2 (5 bases each). V was shortened by 4 bases and J by 8 bases, with 12 bases between the two germline ends. The CDR3 spans 13 residues. The germline CDR1 and CDR2 sequences are MGHRA and YSYEKL. CDR3 nucleotides: TGCGCCAGCAGCCCCCCGGGACGCGATGAGCAGTTCTTC. This codes for CASSPPGRDEQFF.

There are many counts of this clonotype. The chain joins TRBV10-3 to TRBJ2-4; D may be TRBD1 (5 bases). Trimming stripped 4 bases from V and 9 bases from J, with 13 bases between. Germline loops: CDR1 ENHRY, CDR2 SYGVKD. The CDR3 spans 13 residues. CDR3 protein: CAISGPDTPIQYF. The DNA for the CDR3 is TGTGCCATCAGTGGACCGGACACCCCCATTCAGTACTTC.